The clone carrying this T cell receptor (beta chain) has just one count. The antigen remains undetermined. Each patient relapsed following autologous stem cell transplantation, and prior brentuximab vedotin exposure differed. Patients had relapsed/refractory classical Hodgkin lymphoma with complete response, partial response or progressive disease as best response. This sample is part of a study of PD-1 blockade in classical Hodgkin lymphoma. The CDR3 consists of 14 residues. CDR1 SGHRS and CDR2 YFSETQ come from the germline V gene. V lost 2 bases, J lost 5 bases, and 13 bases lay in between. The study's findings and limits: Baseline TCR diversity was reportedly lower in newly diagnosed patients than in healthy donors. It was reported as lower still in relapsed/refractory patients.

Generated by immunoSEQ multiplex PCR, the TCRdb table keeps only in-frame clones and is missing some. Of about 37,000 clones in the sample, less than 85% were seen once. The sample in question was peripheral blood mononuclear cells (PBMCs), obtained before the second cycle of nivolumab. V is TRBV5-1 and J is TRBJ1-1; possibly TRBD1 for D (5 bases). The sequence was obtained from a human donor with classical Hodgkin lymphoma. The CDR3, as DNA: TGCGCCAGCAGCTTAGGGGCCGAGAAAACTGAAGCTTTCTTT. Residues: CASSLGAEKTEAFF.